In its sample, the clone carrying this T cell receptor beta chain was seen a few times. Germline lookup yields CDR1 KGHSH and CDR2 LQKENI. V lost 3 bases and J 5 bases, leaving 2 bases between the germline ends. The CDR3 length is 11 residues. In the authors' methods: Nucleated cell number was recorded as an estimate derived from reference gene primer amplification. Assay used: immunoSEQ multiplex PCR; TCRdb lists only in-frame clones, some missing. The V and J calls and clone size come from that table; D and trimming were worked out from the DNA. The data hold fewer than 150,000 clones, with approximately 87% observed a single time. This record belongs to a study of blood T cell repertoires in COVID-19. Study information: Sites across the United States, Italy and Spain contributed samples from acute and convalescent COVID-19.

This sequence originates from a woman aged 55-70 years with acute or convalescent COVID-19. V usage is TRBV18 and J usage is TRBJ2-1; D unclear. Material for sequencing was peripheral blood. The CDR3 sequence: CASSPNNEQFF. CDR3 in DNA: TGTGCCAGCTCACCCAACAATGAGCAGTTCTTC.